A selection of T cell receptor beta chains follows, all from one sample in a study of siplizumab effects on memory and regulatory T cells. The table came from immunoSEQ multiplex PCR; TCRdb's copy has only in-frame clones and leaves some out. Altogether roughly 56,000 clones are present, 85% to 95% being singletons, with the ten largest covering around two fifths. Input material: CD8+ T cells sorted from blood. Receptor source: a human donor in good health. Each CDR3 is given with its conserved first and last residue. The order of the fields is D gene, clone size, V gene, J gene, CDR3 DNA, CDR3 protein. A D gene is named only where the DNA matches it firmly. Expanded clones get a size class; other rows say once, few or many, or leave the size out.

TRBD2	.	TRBV9	TRBJ2-4	TGTGCCAGCAGCGCTGGACTAGCGGGAGACATTCAGTACTTC	CASSAGLAGDIQYF
TRBD1	.	TRBV19	TRBJ2-7	TGTGCCAGTAGTACCTCCCCGACAGGGGTTTACGAGCAGTACTTC	CASSTSPTGVYEQYF
.	.	TRBV27	TRBJ2-2	TGTGCCAGCAGTTTAAACGGCCCGACCGGGGAGCTGTTTTTT	CASSLNGPTGELFF
.	.	TRBV25-1	TRBJ2-7	TGTGCCAGCAGTGGCCAAACGTACGAGCAGTACTTC	CASSGQTYEQYF
.	.	TRBV7-9	TRBJ2-5	TGTGCCAGCAGCTTAGTCCCGGCTCAAGAGACCCAGTACTTC	CASSLVPAQETQYF
.	.	TRBV6-5	TRBJ2-7	TGTGCCAGCAGTTACACGGAGCTGTACGAGCAGTACTTC	CASSYTELYEQYF
.	.	TRBV25-1	TRBJ1-1	TGTGCCAGCAGTGATCTCGGACAGTCAGCTATGAACACTGAAGCTTTCTTT	CASSDLGQSAMNTEAFF
.	.	TRBV19	TRBJ2-1	TGTGCCAGTAGTATAGCGGGATACAATGAGCAGTTCTTC	CASSIAGYNEQFF
.	.	TRBV15	TRBJ2-6	TGTGCCACCAGCAGAGATTTTGAAGATTCTGGGGCCAACGTCCTGACTTTC	CATSRDFEDSGANVLTF
TRBD1	.	TRBV27	TRBJ2-1	TGTGCCAGCAGTGGAGGGACAGGGGGCTCCTACAATGAGCAGTTCTTC	CASSGGTGGSYNEQFF
TRBD2	.	TRBV9	TRBJ2-7	TGTGCCAGCAGCCAGCGGGAGAGAAACTACGAGCAGTACTTC	CASSQRERNYEQYF
.	once	TRBV5-1	TRBJ1-1	TGCGCCAGCAGCTTGGAGGGGGGCACTGAAGCTTTCTTT	CASSLEGGTEAFF
TRBD2	.	TRBV6-1	TRBJ2-7	TGTGCCAGCAGTGATTTATTAGGACTAGCACCCTACGAGCAGTACTTC	CASSDLLGLAPYEQYF
.	.	TRBV18	TRBJ1-2	TGTGCCAGCTCCGACGCAGGGGAGGGCGGCTACACCTTC	CASSDAGEGGYTF
TRBD2	.	TRBV28	TRBJ2-3	TGTGCCAGCGGACTAGCGGGAGGTGCAGATACGCAGTATTTT	CASGLAGGADTQYF
TRBD1	.	TRBV27	TRBJ2-7	TGTGCCAGCAGTCCACAGGGGTCCCCCTCCTACGAGCAGTACTTC	CASSPQGSPSYEQYF
.	.	TRBV27	TRBJ1-2	TGTGCCAGCAGTTTAGGGGCCGGGTATGGCTACACCTTC	CASSLGAGYGYTF
TRBD2	once	TRBV15	TRBJ2-5	TGTGCCACCAGCAGAGATGTGTCAGCGAGCGGGGAACGCCAGGAGACCCAGTACTTC	CATSRDVSASGERQETQYF
TRBD2	.	TRBV4-1	TRBJ2-3	TGCGCCAGCAGCCAAGGTTCGCGGGAGGGCCCTACAGATACGCAGTATTTT	CASSQGSREGPTDTQYF
.	.	TRBV9	TRBJ1-1	TGTGCCAGCAGCGCGACAGGATGGAACACTGAAGCTTTCTTT	CASSATGWNTEAFF
.	.	TRBV14	TRBJ1-4	TGTGCCAGCAGCCAAGATACAGGCACTAATGAAAAACTGTTTTTT	CASSQDTGTNEKLFF
.	.	TRBV27	TRBJ1-6	TGTGCCAGCAGCCTGGGGAATTCACCCCTCCACTTT	CASSLGNSPLHF
.	.	TRBV10-2	TRBJ1-5	TGCGCCAGCAGTTCGGGGTCTCAGCCCCAGCATTTT	CASSSGSQPQHF
TRBD1	once	TRBV15	TRBJ1-4	TGTGCCACCAGCAGCGGGACAGCGGGTGCAACTAATGAAAAACTGTTTTTT	CATSSGTAGATNEKLFF
.	.	TRBV14	TRBJ2-2	TGTGCCAGCAGACTGGGGACAAACACCGGGGAGCTGTTTTTT	CASRLGTNTGELFF
.	once	TRBV5-1	TRBJ1-5	TGCGCCAGCAGCTCGGACGGAAATCAGCCCCAGCATTTT	CASSSDGNQPQHF